Presented here are 25 T cell receptor beta chains from one specimen sequenced in a study of T cells in Graves' hyperthyroidism and ophthalmopathy. RNA transcripts were the template for amplifying TCR beta CDR3 regions. TCR CDR3 underwent first-round RT-PCR with the HTBI primer set. One entry per CDR3 protein results from TCRdb running MiXCR on the multiplex PCR reads. The table records approximately 370,000 distinct CDR3 sequences, under 15% of them present only once. The sequenced sample was blood. The receptor source for this set is a woman aged 25 to 39 with Graves' hyperthyroidism.

At least ten counts were recorded for this clonotype. The chain is built from TRBV7-2 and TRBJ2-1; 7 positions agree with TRBD2. V was pared by 4 bases and J by 4 bases, with 16 bases of the junction left unmatched. The CDR3 is 18 amino acids. Per germline, CDR1 SGHTA and CDR2 FQGNSA. The CDR3 here is CASSSWPLAGVGYNEQFF. The CDR3 DNA sequence: TGTGCCAGCAGCTCCTGGCCCTTGGCGGGAGTAGGATACAATGAGCAGTTCTTC.

The chain joins TRBV20-1 to TRBJ2-1, with D maybe TRBD1 (6 bases). The V gene lost 6 bases and the J gene lost 14 bases, with 17 bases spanning the gap. The CDR3 is 11 residues long. Germline loops: CDR1 DFQATT, CDR2 SNEGSKA (reference sequence). CDR3 in amino acids: CSASLGAGKFF. CDR3 sequence (DNA): TGCAGTGCCTCATTGGGGGCCGGAAAGTTCTTC.

The chain employs TRBV20-1 and TRBJ2-5; 7 positions agree with TRBD1. With V trimmed by 6 bases and J by 3 bases, 7 bases remained unmatched. This CDR3 is 13 amino acids long. CDR1 and CDR2 (germline): DFQATT, SNEGSKA (reference sequence). CDR3 nucleotides: TGCAGTGCCCAAGCCGGGACAGAAGAGACCCAGTACTTC. Protein: CSAQAGTEETQYF.

The genes are TRBV12-3 or TRBV12-4 and TRBJ1-1; no reliable D call. The V end lost 1 base, the J end lost 11 bases, and 17 bases lay between the germline ends. There are 14 residues in the CDR3. CDR3 protein: CASSLGQLSPQAFF. CDR3 DNA sequence: TGTGCCAGCAGTTTAGGTCAGTTGTCCCCCCAGGCTTTCTTT.

In its sample, this clonotype was seen many times. The rearrangement uses TRBV24-1 and TRBJ2-3; 10 nucleotides align to TRBD2. Germline V gene sequence: CDR1 KGHDR, CDR2 SFDVKD. V gave up 3 bases and J gave up 0 bases; unmatched junction bases: 5. This CDR3 contains 17 residues. The CDR3 DNA reads as TGTGCCACCAGTGATCTAACTAGCGGGGCTAGCACAGATACGCAGTATTTT. Amino acid sequence: CATSDLTSGASTDTQYF.

J is TRBJ1-1 and V is TRBV11-3; tentatively, D is TRBD1 (6 bases). Germline V lookup: CDR1 SGHNT, CDR2 YENEEA. V gave up 5 bases and J gave up 3 bases, with 10 bases separating them. CDR3 length: 13 residues. CDR3 DNA: TGTGCCAGCAGCATTTACAGGGACACTGAAGCTTTCTTT. Its protein is CASSIYRDTEAFF.

This clonotype was counted a few times. J is TRBJ2-7 and V is TRBV30; TRBD1 matches at 7 bases. CDR1 is GTSNPN, CDR2 SVGIG, per germline (reference sequence). This CDR3 region has 13 residues. V lost 5 bases, J lost 1 base, and 5 bases stayed unmatched. The CDR3 here is CAWEGQESYEQYF. CDR3 DNA sequence: TGTGCCTGGGAAGGACAGGAGTCCTACGAGCAGTACTTC.

The rearrangement uses TRBV20-1 and TRBJ1-2; D is ambiguous. The CDR3 runs to 15 residues. Germline lookup yields CDR1 DFQATT and CDR2 SNEGSKA (reference sequence). Trimming removed 3 bases at V and 0 bases at J, with 14 bases between. In DNA form, the CDR3 reads TGCAGTGCTAGCCCCTTCCAGGAGCCTAACTATGGCTACACCTTC. Protein product: CSASPFQEPNYGYTF.

V is TRBV10-3 and J is TRBJ2-3, with TRBD2 matching over 8 bases. This CDR3 spans 13 amino acids. J gave up 2 bases and V 10 bases, and 5 bases lay outside the gene matches. Germline V gene lookup returns CDR1 ENHRY and CDR2 SYGVKD. This CDR3 is CASRTSSTDTQYF. Written as DNA, the CDR3 is TGTGCCAGCAGGACTAGCTCCACAGATACGCAGTATTTT.

The genes are TRBV27 and TRBJ2-3; no reliable D call. Germline V lookup: CDR1 MNHEY, CDR2 SMNVEV (reference sequence). With 1 base removed from V and 0 bases from J, the gap between germline ends came to 8 bases. CDR3 size: 15 residues. The CDR3 DNA is TGTGCCAGCAGTTTATTTTTCATGAGCACAGATACGCAGTATTTT. This gives the protein CASSLFFMSTDTQYF.

This clonotype was counted many times. The chain's CDR3 is CASSPIAGGLQETQYF. The DNA for the CDR3 is TGTGCCAGCAGCCCAATAGCGGGAGGACTCCAAGAGACCCAGTACTTC. The chain has TRBV5-5 and TRBJ2-5, with 10 nucleotides matching TRBD2. The CDR3 length is 16 residues. Germline assignment: CDR1 SGHKS and CDR2 YYEKEE (reference sequence). V lost 4 bases, J lost 1 base, and 7 bases stayed unmatched.

This clonotype has at least ten counts. The chain links TRBV3-1 to TRBJ2-7; 11 nucleotides align to TRBD2. J was trimmed by 5 bases and V by 3 bases; bases with no gene match: 6. CDR1 and CDR2 (germline): LGHDT, YNNKEL (reference sequence). This CDR3 contains 15 residues. CDR3 amino acids: CASSQLAGGAHEQYF. The DNA for the CDR3 is TGTGCCAGCAGCCAGCTAGCGGGAGGAGCCCACGAGCAGTACTTC.

This clonotype was recorded many times. This rearrangement joins TRBV27 to TRBJ2-3, with TRBD2 matching 9 bases. Losses at the gene ends were 8 bases for V and 4 bases for J; bases not matched to a gene: 7. The CDR3 covers 14 residues. The germline gives CDR1 MNHEY, CDR2 SMNVEV (reference sequence). CDR3 in DNA: TGTGCCAGCTCGGGGCTAGCGGGATCAGATACGCAGTATTTT. It yields the protein CASSGLAGSDTQYF.

This clonotype has a count of ten or more. This chain links TRBV29-1 with TRBJ2-1; tentatively, D is TRBD1 or TRBD2 (5 bases each). Deletions cut 6 bases from V and 1 base from J, with 13 bases between. Per germline, CDR1 SQVTM and CDR2 ANQGSEA. CDR3 length: 14 amino acids. CDR3 in amino acids: CSVGIDSSYNEQFF. The CDR3 DNA is TGCAGCGTCGGGATTGACAGTTCCTACAATGAGCAGTTCTTC.

The chain has TRBV7-9 and TRBJ2-3, with 13 nucleotides matching TRBD2. Germline trimming cut 5 bases from V and 4 bases from J; bases unmatched to any gene: 9. The CDR3 has 17 amino acids. Germline values: CDR1 SEHNR, CDR2 FQNEAQ (reference sequence). CDR3 amino acids: CASSDTPGLAGADTQYF. Written as DNA, the CDR3 is TGTGCCAGCAGCGATACCCCAGGACTAGCGGGAGCAGATACGCAGTATTTT.

This clonotype was seen more than once but under ten times. This rearrangement joins TRBV28 to TRBJ2-6, with no clear D. CDR3 length equals 15 residues. Trimming removed 6 bases at V and 0 bases at J, with 9 bases between. Per germline, CDR1 MDHEN and CDR2 SYDVKM. The CDR3 DNA reads as TGTGCCAGCAGCATCCGGACCTCTGGGGCCAACGTCCTGACTTTC. Amino acids: CASSIRTSGANVLTF.

The chain links TRBV24-1 to TRBJ2-2, with 14 nucleotides matching TRBD2. CDR1 KGHDR and CDR2 SFDVKD come from the germline V gene. V shed 6 bases and J 4 bases; nucleotides not matched to a gene: 15. The CDR3 runs 20 residues. This CDR3 reads CATSPGVTSGRAAATGELFF. The CDR3, as DNA: TGTGCCACCAGTCCGGGAGTGACTAGCGGGAGGGCCGCGGCCACCGGGGAGCTGTTTTTT.

The chain carries TRBV20-1 and TRBJ1-6; 10 nucleotides line up with TRBD1. Germline values: CDR1 DFQATT, CDR2 SNEGSKA (reference sequence). The CDR3 extends over 15 amino acids. Trimming took 4 bases from V and 7 from J; bases not matched to a gene: 7. Written as DNA, the CDR3 is TGCAGTGCTACCCGGGACAGGGGACGAAATTCACCCCTCCACTTT. Translating gives CSATRDRGRNSPLHF.

Only a few counts were recorded for this clonotype. The chain uses TRBV18 and TRBJ2-1; 12 bases are a match to TRBD2. The CDR3 loop spans 18 amino acids. Per the germline V gene, CDR1 is KGHSH and CDR2 is LQKENI. J gave up 5 bases and V 2 bases, and 10 bases lay outside the gene matches. CDR3 in amino acids: CASSPANLAGGPDNEQFF. In nucleotides, the CDR3 is TGTGCCAGCTCACCAGCCAACCTAGCGGGAGGGCCGGACAATGAGCAGTTCTTC.

This clonotype was counted ten times or more. This sequence joins TRBV2 and TRBJ2-1; the match to TRBD2 covers 12 bases. Losses at the gene ends were 6 bases for V and 7 bases for J; bases not matched to a gene: 4. Germline CDR1 reads SNHLY; CDR2 reads FYNNEI. This CDR3 is built from 14 residues. In DNA form, the CDR3 reads TGTGCCAGCAGCTGGACTAGCGGGATGAATGAGCAGTTCTTC. It yields the protein CASSWTSGMNEQFF.

A few counts support this clonotype. The genes are TRBV20-1 and TRBJ2-3, with TRBD2 matching over 8 bases. This CDR3 is 14 amino acids long. CDR1 DFQATT and CDR2 SNEGSKA come from the germline V gene (reference sequence). V was pared by 6 bases and J by 1 base, with 6 bases of the junction left unmatched. CDR3 nucleotide sequence: TGCAGTGCCGGGGGGGCGTTAGGCACAGATACGCAGTATTTT. This codes for CSAGGALGTDTQYF.

This clonotype was recorded at least ten times. The chain uses TRBV27 and TRBJ2-7, with TRBD2 identical over 9 bases. Trimming removed 1 base from V and 7 bases from J; junction bases left unmatched: 11. Germline V gene lookup returns CDR1 MNHEY and CDR2 SMNVEV (reference sequence). This CDR3 contains 16 residues. The CDR3 DNA reads as TGTGCCAGCAGTTTATTCGCGCTAGCGGGGTCTTGGGAGCAGTACTTC. Translation gives CASSLFALAGSWEQYF.

The CDR3 coding sequence is TGTGCCAGTAGTATTGGTACGTCCCTGAAAGCTTTCTTT. Its translation is CASSIGTSLKAFF. The rearrangement joins TRBV19 to TRBJ1-1; D is uncertain. The germline gives CDR1 LNHDA, CDR2 SQIVND (reference sequence). The CDR3 is made up of 13 amino acids. Trimming stripped 3 bases from V and 9 bases from J, with 14 bases between.

This clonotype was detected many times. This sequence joins TRBV5-1 and TRBJ1-3; D gene ambiguous. Trimming removed 6 bases at V and 1 base at J, with 5 bases between. Germline CDR1 reads SGHRS; CDR2 reads YFSETQ. This CDR3 has 12 amino acids. For the CDR3, the DNA is TGCGCCAGCACGGGGTCTGGAAACACCATATATTTT. Amino acids: CASTGSGNTIYF.

This clonotype was counted at least ten times. The rearrangement joins TRBV6-1 to TRBJ2-7, with 15 positions matching TRBD2. V was clipped by 6 bases and J by 3 bases; unmatched bases: 12. Germline CDR1 reads MNHNS; CDR2 reads SASEGT. This CDR3 is 18 amino acids long. CDR3 protein: CASRPGTSGRKVIYEQYF. The CDR3 nucleotides are TGTGCCAGCAGGCCCGGGACTAGCGGGAGGAAGGTCATCTACGAGCAGTACTTC.